The T cell receptor beta chain under discussion was sequenced for a study of blood T cell repertoires in COVID-19. Study context: The origin of the acute and convalescent COVID-19 samples was the United States, Italy and Spain. The cDNA or gDNA used as material had been derived from T cells, B-cell-depleted T cells, or PBMCs.

Original data processing: The assay estimated nucleated cells by amplifying reference gene primers. The table came from immunoSEQ multiplex PCR; TCRdb's copy has only in-frame clones and leaves some out. V, J and clone size are those of that table, while D and trimming were read from the DNA. The data hold 29,000 or so clones, with over 70% observed a single time. By sample fraction, this clone is medium-sized (0.01 to 0.1%). Unmatched junction bases numbered 8, after V lost 4 bases and J lost 10 bases. The CDR3 totals 14 residues. Germline assignment: CDR1 SEHNR and CDR2 FQNEAQ (reference sequence). The rearrangement joins TRBV7-9 to TRBJ2-2; 8 bases are a match to TRBD2. This TCR derives from an older woman with active or convalescent COVID-19. Sequenced input: peripheral blood. The CDR3 reads CASSSSGGQAELFF. The CDR3 DNA reads as TGTGCCAGCAGCTCCTCGGGGGGGCAGGCGGAGCTGTTTTTT.